This is a list of T cell receptor beta chains from one sample in a study of blood T cell repertoires in COVID-19. Produced via immunoSEQ multiplex PCR; TCRdb's table is partial and in-frame only. The sample lists approximately 170,000 clones; around 86% were seen once. Input material: peripheral blood. These receptors all stem from a woman of 80 years or more with COVID-19, enrolled during active disease. Both conserved end residues are part of each CDR3. Fields, in order: V gene, J gene, clone size, D gene, CDR3 length, CDR3 DNA, CDR3 protein. A D gene is named only where the DNA matches it firmly. The size of a clone is reported for some rows only, either as once, few or many, or as a class for expanded clones.

v_call: TRBV6-5
j_call: TRBJ1-1
clone_size: -
d_call: -
cdr3_length: 14
cdr3_nt: TGTGCCAGCAAATCGGGACACTCGAACACTGAAGCTTTCTTT
cdr3_aa: CASKSGHSNTEAFF

v_call: TRBV29-1
j_call: TRBJ2-7
clone_size: -
d_call: TRBD2
cdr3_length: 16
cdr3_nt: TGCAGCGCCACGCCCGGGACTAGCGGGAGTTTCTACGAGCAGTACTTC
cdr3_aa: CSATPGTSGSFYEQYF

v_call: TRBV5-4
j_call: TRBJ2-1
clone_size: -
d_call: -
cdr3_length: 16
cdr3_nt: TGTGCCAGCAGCTTGGAAGGAGGGGTATCTTACAATGAGCAGTTCTTC
cdr3_aa: CASSLEGGVSYNEQFF

v_call: TRBV19
j_call: TRBJ2-2
clone_size: -
d_call: -
cdr3_length: 15
cdr3_nt: TGTGCCAGTAGTACCCCTGGGGGGAGGACCGGGGAGCTGTTTTTT
cdr3_aa: CASSTPGGRTGELFF

v_call: TRBV4-3
j_call: TRBJ2-2
clone_size: once
d_call: TRBD1
cdr3_length: 14
cdr3_nt: TGCGCCAGTGCTTACAGGGGTGGCACCGGGGAGCTGTTTTTT
cdr3_aa: CASAYRGGTGELFF

v_call: TRBV5-6
j_call: TRBJ2-3
clone_size: -
d_call: TRBD2
cdr3_length: 14
cdr3_nt: TGTGCCAGCAGCTTTAGCGGGAGCACAGATACGCAGTATTTT
cdr3_aa: CASSFSGSTDTQYF

v_call: TRBV5-1
j_call: TRBJ1-6
clone_size: -
d_call: -
cdr3_length: 17
cdr3_nt: TGCGCCAGCAGCCCCGGAAAACTACAGGGAAGGAGATCACCCCTCCACTTT
cdr3_aa: CASSPGKLQGRRSPLHF

v_call: TRBV19
j_call: TRBJ1-5
clone_size: -
d_call: -
cdr3_length: 13
cdr3_nt: TGTGCCAGTAGTCAGGTTACCAATCAGCCCCAGCATTTT
cdr3_aa: CASSQVTNQPQHF

v_call: TRBV6-2/TRBV6-3
j_call: TRBJ1-1
clone_size: once
d_call: -
cdr3_length: 15
cdr3_nt: TGTGCCAGCAGTTCCCGGACACTACCTAACTCTGAAGCTTTCTTT
cdr3_aa: CASSSRTLPNSEAFF

v_call: TRBV29-1
j_call: TRBJ2-7
clone_size: -
d_call: -
cdr3_length: 13
cdr3_nt: TGCAGCGTTGTCTCAGCGAACCCCTACGAGCAGTACTTC
cdr3_aa: CSVVSANPYEQYF

v_call: TRBV28
j_call: TRBJ2-3
clone_size: -
d_call: -
cdr3_length: 12
cdr3_nt: TGTGCCAGCAGACAGGACACAGATACGCAGTATTTT
cdr3_aa: CASRQDTDTQYF

v_call: TRBV11-2
j_call: TRBJ2-3
clone_size: -
d_call: -
cdr3_length: 12
cdr3_nt: TGTGCCAGCAGCTTCTTCCCAGATACGCAGTATTTT
cdr3_aa: CASSFFPDTQYF